This entry lists 21 T cell receptor beta chains sequenced from one sample in a study of cytomegalovirus exposure and HLA in healthy donors. Primers for the PCR totalled 60 Vbeta and 13 Jbeta. Libraries were prepared by immunoSEQ multiplex PCR; TCRdb keeps only in-frame clonotypes and omits some of them. The table lists roughly 69,000 clones, 73% of them singletons. The sample taken for sequencing was PBMCs. These receptors were obtained from a man in his fifties in good health and CMV-seronegative.

The chain combines TRBV6-1 with TRBJ1-1; TRBD1 matches 8 bases. The CDR3 sequence is 17 residues long. With 1 base clipped from V and 4 bases from J, the junction kept 11 bases outside the gene matches. The germline CDR1 and CDR2 sequences are MNHNS and SASEGT. Written as DNA, the CDR3 is TGTGCCAGCAGTGAAGTCCGTTCAGGGGGCCTACGCACTGAAGCTTTCTTT. Amino acid sequence: CASSEVRSGGLRTEAFF.

This chain joins TRBV11-3 and TRBJ1-1; a possible D gene is TRBD1 (6 bases). Germline values: CDR1 SGHNT, CDR2 YENEEA. Trimming left V 5 bases short and J 4 bases short, with 20 bases between. This CDR3 region has 16 residues. CDR3 bases: TGTGCCAGCAGCCCGGGGGGGCAGACGGGGGCCACTGAAGCTTTCTTT. Amino acids: CASSPGGQTGATEAFF.

The V call is TRBV19, the J call TRBJ2-1; a possible D gene is TRBD1 (6 bases). The CDR3 consists of 16 residues. Trimming cost V 4 bases and J 9 bases, with 22 bases left between them. Germline V CDR1 and CDR2: LNHDA, SQIVND (reference sequence). As DNA, the CDR3 is TGTGCCAGTAGTACCGTCCGAGGGGCGCAGGGGAGTGAGCAGTTCTTC. Its translation: CASSTVRGAQGSEQFF.

This clone has just one count. The J gene is TRBJ2-2, the V gene TRBV7-3, with TRBD1 matching over 7 bases. Germline CDR1 SGHTA, CDR2 FQGTGA. The CDR3 covers 16 residues. V trimming: 4 bases; J trimming: 6 bases; junction bases outside the gene matches: 11. CDR3 sequence (DNA): TGTGCCAGCAGCTCTCCGACAGGGTTGGGTCCCGGGGAGCTGTTTTTT. Protein product: CASSSPTGLGPGELFF. The whole variable domain, remainder taken from reference TRBV7-3 and TRBJ2-2, is GAGVSQTPSNKVTEKGKYVELRCDPISGHTALYWYRQSLGQGPEFLIYFQGTGAADDSGLPNDRFFAVRPEGSVSTLKIQRTERGDSAVYLCASSSPTGLGPGELFFGEGSRLTVL.

This chain links TRBV21-1 with TRBJ2-3; the D segment call TRBD2 is taken from the table without a DNA check. TRBV21-1 is noted as a pseudogene. This CDR3 is built from 16 residues. The CDR3 reads CASSIRAGGPTDTQYF. The CDR3 region has the DNA TGTGCCAGCAGCATACGGGCGGGGGGCCCCACAGATACGCAGTATTTT.

V usage is TRBV6-6 and J usage is TRBJ1-1, with 9 nucleotides matching TRBD1. CDR1 is MNHNY, CDR2 SVGAGI, per germline (reference sequence). CDR3 length: 16 amino acids. V shed 2 bases and J 10 bases; nucleotides not matched to a gene: 14. CDR3 in DNA: TGTGCCAGCAGTTACCGGGACAGGGTGCCCCAGTCACCAGCTTTCTTT. Protein product: CASSYRDRVPQSPAFF.

This clone came up a few times. This chain links TRBV19 with TRBJ1-1; 9 bases fit TRBD1. Germline trimming cut 5 bases from V and 5 bases from J; bases unmatched to any gene: 9. CDR3 size: 15 residues. Germline V gene sequence: CDR1 LNHDA, CDR2 SQIVND (reference sequence). The CDR3 bases are TGTGCCAGTAGTGAGATACAGGGGGCAGGGACTGAAGCTTTCTTT. Protein: CASSEIQGAGTEAFF.

The V gene is TRBV10-3, the J gene TRBJ1-1; 7 nucleotides line up with TRBD1. The CDR3 is made up of 15 amino acids. Trimming took 4 bases from V and 5 from J; bases not matched to a gene: 10. CDR1 and CDR2 (germline): ENHRY, SYGVKD. The CDR3 loop reads CAISGKTGLRTEAFF. In nucleotides, the CDR3 is TGTGCCATCAGTGGGAAGACAGGGTTGAGGACTGAAGCTTTCTTT.

The rearrangement uses TRBV19 and TRBJ1-1; 7 bases are shared with TRBD1. The CDR3 sequence is 14 residues long. The germline V gene has CDR1 LNHDA and CDR2 SQIVND (reference sequence). V gave up 7 bases and J gave up 2 bases; unmatched junction bases: 7. The CDR3 nucleotides are TGTGCCAGTATGATTGGACAGGCAAACACTGAAGCTTTCTTT. Its protein product is CASMIGQANTEAFF.

This clone was seen just once. The rearrangement uses TRBV6-1 and TRBJ1-3; D is unresolved. The CDR3 is made up of 17 amino acids. CDR1 is MNHNS and CDR2 is SASEGT in the germline V gene. V lost 2 bases to trimming and J lost 1 base, with 15 bases between them. CDR3 DNA sequence: TGTGCCAGCAGTGAAAGGGAGGCACTAAGTTCTGGAAACACCATATATTTT. Translating it yields CASSEREALSSGNTIYF.

This CDR3 reads CASSGPRTSGGTNTGELFF. In DNA form, the CDR3 reads TGTGCCAGCAGCGGACCCAGGACTAGCGGGGGAACAAACACCGGGGAGCTGTTTTTT. The chain uses TRBV7-9 and TRBJ2-2; 13 bases match TRBD2. CDR1 is SEHNR, CDR2 FQNEAQ, per germline (reference sequence). Trimming removed 5 bases from V and 2 bases from J; junction bases left unmatched: 11. This CDR3 spans 19 amino acids. The full variable domain, rest sourced from reference TRBV7-9 and TRBJ2-2, is DTGVSQNPRHKITKRGQNVTFRCDPISEHNRLYWYRQTLGQGPEFLTYFQNEAQLEKSRLLSDRFSAERPKGSFSTLEIQRTEQGDSAMYLCASSGPRTSGGTNTGELFFGEGSRLTVL.

The V call is TRBV9, the J call TRBJ2-1; 11 bases are a match to TRBD2. J gave up 6 bases and V 0 bases, and 8 bases lay outside the gene matches. The CDR3 sequence is 17 residues long. The V gene's germline CDR1 is SGDLS and CDR2 YYNGEE. CDR3 sequence reads: CASSVGASGGFFNEQFF. The CDR3 DNA is TGTGCCAGCAGCGTAGGGGCTAGCGGGGGGTTTTTCAATGAGCAGTTCTTC.

This chain uses TRBV27 with TRBJ1-2; possibly TRBD1 for D (6 bases). The ends were cut back, 2 bases at V and 3 bases at J, with 7 bases in the middle. Germline V lookup: CDR1 MNHEY, CDR2 SMNVEV (reference sequence). The CDR3 has 13 amino acids. The CDR3 protein is CASSLQGHYGYTF. The CDR3 nucleotides read TGTGCCAGCAGTTTACAGGGGCACTATGGCTACACCTTC.

The rearrangement uses TRBV18 and TRBJ1-3; TRBD1 matches 9 bases. Trimming took 4 bases from V and 2 from J; bases not matched to a gene: 3. The germline gives CDR1 KGHSH, CDR2 LQKENI. The CDR3 sequence is 15 residues long. The CDR3 DNA reads TGTGCCAGCTCACGAGGGACAGGGACTGGAAACACCATATATTTT. It yields the protein CASSRGTGTGNTIYF. Full variable domain (remainder filled in from reference TRBV18 and TRBJ1-3): NAGVMQNPRHLVRRRGQEARLRCSPMKGHSHVYWYRQLPEEGLKFMVYLQKENIIDESGMPKERFSAEFPKEGPSILRIQQVVRGDSAAYFCASSRGTGTGNTIYFGEGSWLTVV.

The chain couples TRBV2 to TRBJ2-3; 13 nucleotides agree with TRBD2. The CDR3 has 21 amino acids. Trimming removed 10 bases from V and 1 base from J; junction bases left unmatched: 23. Per germline, CDR1 SNHLY and CDR2 FYNNEI. CDR3 nucleotides: TGTGCCACCCATTCCCCCCTCCTGACTAGCGGGGGGCGTCTTGGCACAGATACGCAGTATTTT. This sequence encodes CATHSPLLTSGGRLGTDTQYF.

The chain uses TRBV5-8 and TRBJ1-2; no clear D. Germline V CDR1 and CDR2: SGHTS, YDEGEE. This CDR3 has 14 amino acids. The ends were cut back, 1 base at V and 2 bases at J, with 9 bases in the middle. CDR3 DNA: TGTGCCAGCAGCTTGCAGAACGTAAACTATGGCTACACCTTC. Translated, it gives CASSLQNVNYGYTF.

The chain has TRBV11-2 and TRBJ1-2, with D tentatively TRBD1 (6 bases). Germline V gene sequence: CDR1 SGHAT, CDR2 FQNNGV. With 8 bases removed from V and 6 bases from J, the gap between germline ends came to 22 bases. The CDR3 covers 15 residues. CDR3 nucleotides: TGTGCCAGCCGACGCCCTACAGGGTTTTCGGATGGCTACACCTTC. Its translation: CASRRPTGFSDGYTF.

V gene TRBV13 combines with J gene TRBJ2-3; TRBD2 matches 9 bases. After removal of 4 bases from V and 0 bases from J, the junction contained 11 bases not matched to a gene. The CDR3 loop spans 18 amino acids. Germline V gene data show CDR1 as PRHDT and CDR2 as FYEKMQ (reference sequence). The CDR3 loop reads CASSSRGGAQLSTDTQYF. CDR3 bases: TGTGCCAGCAGCTCTCGCGGGGGGGCCCAACTAAGCACAGATACGCAGTATTTT.

V and J are TRBV6-1 and TRBJ1-1; D gene ambiguous. CDR3 length equals 13 residues. CDR1 is MNHNS, CDR2 SASEGT, per germline. V gave up 6 bases and J gave up 1 base, with 9 bases separating them. The CDR3 DNA follows: TGTGCCAGCAGCACACGGAGGAACACTGAAGCTTTCTTT. This translates into CASSTRRNTEAFF.

The gene calls are TRBV9 and TRBJ1-2; 10 bases agree with TRBD1. After removal of 3 bases from V and 8 bases from J, the junction contained 7 bases not matched to a gene. From germline, CDR1 is SGDLS and CDR2 YYNGEE. The CDR3 has 14 amino acids. CDR3 nucleotide sequence: TGTGCCAGCAGCGCGACAGGGGGCGCGGGCGGCTACACCTTC. Translation gives CASSATGGAGGYTF. The whole variable domain, remainder taken from reference TRBV9 and TRBJ1-2, is DSGVTQTPKHLITATGQRVTLRCSPRSGDLSVYWYQQSLDQGLQFLIQYYNGEERAKGNILERFSAQQFPDLHSELNLSSLELGDSALYFCASSATGGAGGYTFGSGTRLTVV.

The chain recombines TRBV7-6 with TRBJ2-3; TRBD2 aligns across 14 bases. Unmatched junction bases numbered 7, after V lost 5 bases and J lost 6 bases. Germline V CDR1 and CDR2: SGHVS, FNYEAQ. The CDR3 has 16 amino acids. CDR3 loop: CASSPGLAGGRDTQYF. CDR3 bases: TGTGCCAGCAGCCCCGGACTAGCGGGGGGTAGGGATACGCAGTATTTT.